The 7 T cell receptor beta chains presented below share a single source sample, sequenced in a study of T cells after yellow fever vaccination. TCRdb recomputed calls from the 5' RACE reads with MiXCR, one row per CDR3 protein. The sample lists 100,000 or so distinct CDR3 sequences, approximately 9% occurring once. Material: CD8+ T cells not binding an NS4B(214-222) dextramer, sorted from PBMCs, obtained approximately 15 days after the first yellow fever vaccination. These receptors were collected from a man aged 18 to 30 who received the YFV17D yellow fever vaccine.

The table lists this clonotype with a few counts. J is TRBJ2-2 and V is TRBV19; TRBD1 is a possible D gene (5 bases). Per germline, CDR1 LNHDA and CDR2 SQIVND (reference sequence). This CDR3 has 14 amino acids. V dropped 5 bases and J dropped 6 bases, with 13 bases sitting between them. This CDR3 is CASSLQAPPGELFF. The CDR3 DNA follows: TGTGCCAGTAGTTTACAGGCCCCCCCCGGGGAGCTGTTTTTT.

There are a few counts of this clonotype. This chain links TRBV2 with TRBJ2-1; TRBD2 matches 8 bases. The CDR3 is made up of 14 amino acids. V dropped 7 bases and J dropped 5; count of bases not matched to a gene: 7. The germline gives CDR1 SNHLY, CDR2 FYNNEI. The CDR3 reads CASMIAGNDNEQFF. As DNA, the CDR3 is TGTGCCAGCATGATAGCGGGGAACGACAATGAGCAGTTCTTC.

This clonotype was detected many times. The chain links TRBV7-6 to TRBJ2-5, with D uncertain. Between the trimmed V and J ends, which lost 1 base and 6 bases, there was a span of 9 bases. This CDR3 comprises 13 residues. Germline values: CDR1 SGHVS, CDR2 FNYEAQ. CDR3 nucleotides: TGTGCCAGCAGCTTAGAACTGCTTCAGACCCAGTACTTC. It translates to CASSLELLQTQYF.

This clonotype came up many times. This chain joins TRBV12-3 or TRBV12-4 and TRBJ1-4; 7 bases map to TRBD1. The CDR3 loop spans 14 amino acids. Losses at the gene ends were 6 bases for V and 5 bases for J; bases not matched to a gene: 6. The CDR3 coding sequence is TGTGCCAGCAGCAGGGACAGAAACAATGAAAAACTGTTTTTT. It is translated as CASSRDRNNEKLFF.

This clonotype was picked up a small number of times. This chain connects TRBV15 to TRBJ2-5; TRBD2 might be the D (5 bases). The CDR3 sequence is 17 residues long. Trimming shortened V by 0 bases and J by 4 bases, and 18 bases separated the two germline ends. CDR1 is LNHNV, CDR2 YYDKDF, per germline (reference sequence). CDR3: CATSRESPTGNGETQYF. CDR3 in DNA: TGTGCCACCAGCAGAGAGTCGCCAACGGGGAATGGAGAGACCCAGTACTTC.

This clonotype came up a few times. The chain has TRBV19 and TRBJ2-1, with D perhaps TRBD2 (6 bases). The length of the CDR3 is 13 residues. The germline V and J ends were trimmed by 5 bases and 3 bases, with 8 bases remaining between them. The germline CDR1 and CDR2 sequences are LNHDA and SQIVND (reference sequence). The CDR3: CASSHGSYNEQFF. The CDR3 coding sequence is TGTGCCAGTAGTCACGGGAGCTACAATGAGCAGTTCTTC.

The chain uses TRBV6-5 and TRBJ2-7, with D unclear. Germline V gene lookup returns CDR1 MNHEY and CDR2 SVGAGI. The CDR3 totals 13 residues. Trimming took 2 bases from V and 4 from J, leaving 9 bases between them. The CDR3 loop is CASSYTASYEQYF. The CDR3 DNA follows: TGTGCCAGCAGTTACACGGCCAGTTACGAGCAGTACTTC.